This T cell receptor (beta chain) was sequenced during a study of blood T cell repertoires in COVID-19. Study context: Some COVID-19 samples were acute and others convalescent; all came from the United States, Italy and Spain. T cells, B-cell-depleted T cells, or PBMCs provided the cDNA or gDNA that served as material.

With 0 bases removed from V and 4 bases from J, the gap between germline ends came to 13 bases. The V gene's germline CDR1 is SGDLS and CDR2 YYNGEE. This CDR3 contains 16 residues. As originally analysed: Using reference gene primer amplification, nucleated cell counts were estimated. Sequenced by immunoSEQ multiplex PCR; TCRdb stores in-frame clones only, minus some. V and J calls and clone size come straight from that table; D and trimming were deduced from the DNA. Of fewer than 300,000 clones listed, around 90% are singletons. The TCR originated in a man younger than 30 with active or convalescent COVID-19. V gene TRBV9 combines with J gene TRBJ1-4; D is perhaps TRBD1 (6 bases). Sequencing used peripheral blood. In DNA, the CDR3 is TGTGCCAGCAGCGTAGATCCACAGGGACATAATGAAAAACTGTTTTTT. Translated, it gives CASSVDPQGHNEKLFF. Drawing the rest from reference TRBV9 and TRBJ1-4, the complete variable domain is DSGVTQTPKHLITATGQRVTLRCSPRSGDLSVYWYQQSLDQGLQFLIQYYNGEERAKGNILERFSAQQFPDLHSELNLSSLELGDSALYFCASSVDPQGHNEKLFFGSGTQLSVL.